The clone carrying this TCR beta chain has a count of ten or more. The antigen is undetermined. The read falls 3 residues short of the CDR3 end, and the missing part is taken from the germline J gene. This specimen belongs to a study of T cell clonality in common variable immunodeficiency. Study findings and constraints: CVID subjects shared fewer TCRbeta clones than healthy controls did. CVID subjects had higher TCRbeta clonality than healthy controls, most marked in about a third.

CVID and control samples used equivalent genomic DNA input. Generated by immunoSEQ multiplex PCR, the TCRdb table keeps only in-frame clones and is missing some. The repertoire has some 44,000 clones, none seen only once; the ten largest take more than 9%. Blood samples were heparinized, 5 to 8 ml per donor. This CDR3 contains 16 residues. The germline CDR1 and CDR2 sequences are SNHLY and FYNNEI. J lost 0 bases, V lost 4 bases, and 3 bases had no gene match. This clonotype was sampled from a person aged 18 to 75 in good health. The chain carries TRBV2 and TRBJ2-6; TRBD1 matches at 7 bases. The sample was peripheral blood mononuclear cells. The sequenced part of the CDR3 DNA is TGTGCCAGCAGTGGACAGGGAATCTCTGGGGCCAACGTC. The encoded protein is CASSGQGISGANV. The complete CDR3 protein is CASSGQGISGANVLTF.